This is a list of T cell receptor beta chains from one sample in a study of shared clonotypes between healthy human individuals. Libraries were prepared by immunoSEQ multiplex PCR; TCRdb keeps only in-frame clonotypes and omits some of them. The sample holds about 2,500,000 clones, more than 90% seen once. Sequencing used naive CD4+ T cells sorted from blood. The source is a man aged 18-30 years in good health. Both conserved end residues are part of each CDR3. Fields, in order: CDR3 protein, CDR3 DNA, clone size, V gene, D gene, J gene. D genes are given only for firm matches. Not all rows give a size; the values are once, few, many and, for expanded clones, a class.

CDR3 protein: CASRSSGGATETQYF
CDR3 DNA: TGTGCCAGCAGAAGTAGCGGGGGGGCGACGGAGACCCAGTACTTC
clone size: once
V gene: TRBV6-5
D gene: TRBD2
J gene: TRBJ2-5

CDR3 protein: CASSRRGPNYGYTF
CDR3 DNA: TGTGCCAGCAGTCGTAGGGGACCTAACTATGGCTACACCTTC
clone size: .
V gene: TRBV6-5
D gene: .
J gene: TRBJ1-2

CDR3 protein: CASSLPQGAAGELFF
CDR3 DNA: TGCGCCAGCAGCTTGCCCCAGGGGGCGGCCGGGGAGCTGTTTTTT
clone size: .
V gene: TRBV5-1
D gene: TRBD1
J gene: TRBJ2-2

CDR3 protein: CASTVGAGLSETQYF
CDR3 DNA: TGTGCCAGCACCGTCGGGGCAGGGTTAAGTGAGACCCAGTACTTC
clone size: .
V gene: TRBV9
D gene: .
J gene: TRBJ2-5

CDR3 protein: CASSTTDTQYF
CDR3 DNA: TGCGCCAGCAGCACCACAGATACGCAGTATTTT
clone size: .
V gene: TRBV5-1
D gene: .
J gene: TRBJ2-3

CDR3 protein: CASTPGLGYTF
CDR3 DNA: TGTGCCAGTACCCCAGGGCTTGGCTACACCTTC
clone size: .
V gene: TRBV19
D gene: .
J gene: TRBJ1-2

CDR3 protein: CASSSRTGGETQYF
CDR3 DNA: TGCGCCAGCAGCTCCCGGACAGGAGGGGAGACCCAGTACTTC
clone size: .
V gene: TRBV5-1
D gene: .
J gene: TRBJ2-5

CDR3 protein: CASSSGQNTEAFF
CDR3 DNA: TGCGCCAGCAGCTCGGGACAAAACACTGAAGCTTTCTTT
clone size: .
V gene: TRBV5-1
D gene: .
J gene: TRBJ1-1

CDR3 protein: CASRGAGPSYNEQFF
CDR3 DNA: TGTGCCAGCAGGGGAGCGGGACCCTCCTACAATGAGCAGTTCTTC
clone size: once
V gene: TRBV6-5
D gene: TRBD2
J gene: TRBJ2-1

CDR3 protein: CASSSGLGRTQYF
CDR3 DNA: TGTGCTAGCAGCTCCGGACTAGGACGGACCCAGTACTTC
clone size: .
V gene: TRBV7-7
D gene: TRBD2
J gene: TRBJ2-5

CDR3 protein: CAISGGRVGGTEAFF
CDR3 DNA: TGTGCCATCAGTGGAGGCAGGGTCGGTGGCACTGAAGCTTTCTTT
clone size: .
V gene: TRBV10-3
D gene: .
J gene: TRBJ1-1

CDR3 protein: CSVEQWTGVNEKLFF
CDR3 DNA: TGCAGCGTTGAGCAGTGGACAGGGGTTAATGAAAAACTGTTTTTT
clone size: .
V gene: TRBV29-1
D gene: TRBD1
J gene: TRBJ1-4

CDR3 protein: CASIQTRPGDTQYF
CDR3 DNA: TGTGCCAGCATCCAGACACGACCTGGAGATACGCAGTATTTT
clone size: once
V gene: TRBV2
D gene: .
J gene: TRBJ2-3

CDR3 protein: CASSADSGVYEQYF
CDR3 DNA: TGTGCCAGCAGTGCGGATAGCGGGGTCTACGAGCAGTACTTC
clone size: .
V gene: TRBV2
D gene: TRBD2
J gene: TRBJ2-7

CDR3 protein: CAIRPGQGGLSTNEKLFF
CDR3 DNA: TGTGCCATCAGGCCGGGACAGGGGGGACTCTCAACTAATGAAAAACTGTTTTTT
clone size: .
V gene: TRBV10-3
D gene: TRBD1
J gene: TRBJ1-4

CDR3 protein: CASSDPGTIHEQYF
CDR3 DNA: TGTGCCAGCAGTGATCCGGGGACAATCCACGAGCAGTACTTC
clone size: .
V gene: TRBV2
D gene: .
J gene: TRBJ2-7

CDR3 protein: CASNILSTGELFF
CDR3 DNA: TGTGCCAGTAATATACTATCCACCGGGGAGCTGTTTTTT
clone size: .
V gene: TRBV19
D gene: .
J gene: TRBJ2-2

CDR3 protein: CAWDRGFDTQYF
CDR3 DNA: TGTGCCTGGGACAGGGGTTTCGATACGCAGTATTTT
clone size: .
V gene: TRBV30
D gene: TRBD1
J gene: TRBJ2-3

CDR3 protein: CASSNRQDTEAFF
CDR3 DNA: TGTGCCAGCAGCAACCGACAAGACACTGAAGCTTTCTTT
clone size: .
V gene: TRBV6-6
D gene: .
J gene: TRBJ1-1

CDR3 protein: CASSRGSGGGGEKLFF
CDR3 DNA: TGCGCCAGCAGCCGAGGATCAGGGGGCGGGGGTGAAAAACTGTTTTTT
clone size: .
V gene: TRBV4-1
D gene: TRBD1
J gene: TRBJ1-4